The clone carrying this T cell receptor beta chain was counted at least ten times. The antigen is not known. The J segment lost 7 bases and the V segment lost 5 bases, leaving 6 bases of the junction unmatched. The length of the CDR3 is 14 residues. In germline, CDR1 is SGHVS, CDR2 FQNEAQ. By 5'RACE template switching, TCR cDNA was produced, with a universal primer site and UMIs added in the process. TCRdb re-analysed the 5' RACE reads in MiXCR, keeping a single row per CDR3 protein. The top ten clones hold 3% to 4% of a sample with about 300,000 distinct CDR3 sequences, less than 9.5% of them seen once. The entry originates in a study of T cells after yellow fever vaccination. Study-wide findings and caveats: FACS-sorted repertoires could contain abundant clonotypes contaminating from the bulk population.

Material: CD4+ T cells sorted from PBMCs, obtained 5 days after the yellow fever booster vaccination. The chain uses TRBV7-8 and TRBJ2-7; 12 positions agree with TRBD1. The clonotype originates from a man aged 18 to 29 who received the YFV17D yellow fever vaccine. CDR3 loop: CASSAGTGGYEQYF. The CDR3 DNA reads TGTGCCAGCAGCGCCGGGACAGGGGGCTATGAGCAGTACTTC.